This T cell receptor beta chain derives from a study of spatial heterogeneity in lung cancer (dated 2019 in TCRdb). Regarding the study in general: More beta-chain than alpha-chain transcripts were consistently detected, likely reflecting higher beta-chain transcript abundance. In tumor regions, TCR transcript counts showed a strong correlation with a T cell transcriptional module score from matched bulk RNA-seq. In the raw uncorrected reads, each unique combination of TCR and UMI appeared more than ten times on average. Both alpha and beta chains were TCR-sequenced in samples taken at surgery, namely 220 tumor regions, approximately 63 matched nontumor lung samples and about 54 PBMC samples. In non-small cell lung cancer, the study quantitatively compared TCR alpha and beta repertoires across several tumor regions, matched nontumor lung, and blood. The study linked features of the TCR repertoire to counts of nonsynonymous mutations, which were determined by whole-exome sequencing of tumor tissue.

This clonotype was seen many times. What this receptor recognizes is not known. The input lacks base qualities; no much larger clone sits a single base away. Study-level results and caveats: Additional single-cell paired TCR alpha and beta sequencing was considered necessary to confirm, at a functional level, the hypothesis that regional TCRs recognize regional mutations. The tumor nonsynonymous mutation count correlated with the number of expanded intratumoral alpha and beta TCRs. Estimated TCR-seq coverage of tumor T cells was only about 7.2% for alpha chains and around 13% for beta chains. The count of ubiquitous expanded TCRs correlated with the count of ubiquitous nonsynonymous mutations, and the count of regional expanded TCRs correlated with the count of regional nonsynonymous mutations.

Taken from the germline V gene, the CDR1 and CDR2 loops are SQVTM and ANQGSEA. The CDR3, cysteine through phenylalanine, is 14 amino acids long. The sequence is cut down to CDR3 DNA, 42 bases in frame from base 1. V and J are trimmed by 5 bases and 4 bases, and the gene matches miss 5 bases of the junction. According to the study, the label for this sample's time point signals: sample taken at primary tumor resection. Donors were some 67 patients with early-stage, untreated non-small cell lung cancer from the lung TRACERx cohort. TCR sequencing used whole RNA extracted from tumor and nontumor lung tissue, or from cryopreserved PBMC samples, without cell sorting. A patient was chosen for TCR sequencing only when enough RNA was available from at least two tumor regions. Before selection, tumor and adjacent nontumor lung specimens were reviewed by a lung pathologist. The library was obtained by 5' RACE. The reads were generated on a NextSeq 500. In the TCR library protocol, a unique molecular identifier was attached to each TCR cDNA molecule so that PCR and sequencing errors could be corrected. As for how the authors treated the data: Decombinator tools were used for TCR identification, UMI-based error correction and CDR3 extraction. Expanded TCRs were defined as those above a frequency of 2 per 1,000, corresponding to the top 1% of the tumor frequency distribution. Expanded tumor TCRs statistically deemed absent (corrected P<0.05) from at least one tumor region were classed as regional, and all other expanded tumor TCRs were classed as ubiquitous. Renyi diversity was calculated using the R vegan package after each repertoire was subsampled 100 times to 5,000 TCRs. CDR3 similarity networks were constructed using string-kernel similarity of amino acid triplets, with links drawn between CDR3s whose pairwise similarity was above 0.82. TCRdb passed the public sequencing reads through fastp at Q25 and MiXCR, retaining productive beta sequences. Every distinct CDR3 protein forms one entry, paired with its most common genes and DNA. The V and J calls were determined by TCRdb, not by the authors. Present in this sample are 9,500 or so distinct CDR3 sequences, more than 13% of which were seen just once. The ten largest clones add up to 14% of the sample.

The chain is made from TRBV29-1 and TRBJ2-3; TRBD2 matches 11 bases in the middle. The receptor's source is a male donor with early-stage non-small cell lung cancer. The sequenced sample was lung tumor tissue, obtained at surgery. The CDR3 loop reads CSVKTSGRSDTQYF. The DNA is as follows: TGCAGCGTTAAAACTAGCGGGAGATCAGATACGCAGTATTTT.